Listed here is a single T cell receptor beta chain. Its antigen is unknown. The CDR3 covers 12 residues. CDR1 is MDHEN, CDR2 SYDVKM, per germline. V gave up 5 bases and J gave up 4 bases, with 9 bases separating them. The sample originates from a study of T cells after yellow fever vaccination. Study-level points and caveats: Of the clonotypes, a small share occurred in both CD4 and CD8 compartments. The secondary response was weaker but peaked faster, day 5 versus 15. Once the booster was given, most primary-vaccination clones reappeared, at 95% to 97% for CD4 and around 90% for CD8.

TCRdb fed the 5' RACE reads into MiXCR, producing one record per CDR3 protein. The sample contains hundreds of thousands of distinct CDR3 sequences, roughly an eighth of which appear only once. This receptor was taken from a man aged 30 to 45 who received the YFV17D yellow fever vaccine. The sample was PBMCs, taken on the day of the yellow fever booster vaccination. This rearrangement joins TRBV28 to TRBJ2-7; D gene ambiguous. This CDR3 reads CASSRIGYEQYF. DNA of the CDR3: TGTGCCAGCAGTCGCATAGGTTACGAGCAGTACTTC.